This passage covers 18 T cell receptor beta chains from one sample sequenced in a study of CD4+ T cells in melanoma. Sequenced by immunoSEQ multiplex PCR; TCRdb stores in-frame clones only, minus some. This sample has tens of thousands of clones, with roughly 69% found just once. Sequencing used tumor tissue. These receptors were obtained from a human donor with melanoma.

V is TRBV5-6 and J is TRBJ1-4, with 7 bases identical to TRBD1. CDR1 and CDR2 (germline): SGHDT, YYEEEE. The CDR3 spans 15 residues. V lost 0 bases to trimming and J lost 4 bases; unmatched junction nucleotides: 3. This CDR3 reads CASSLARQGNEKLFF. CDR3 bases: TGTGCCAGCAGCTTGGCCCGACAGGGTAATGAAAAACTGTTTTTT.

CDR3 protein: CASSTTGSNQPQHF. The CDR3 DNA sequence: TGTGCCAGCAGCACGACAGGGAGCAATCAGCCCCAGCATTTT. V is TRBV9 and J is TRBJ1-5, with 7 bases aligning to TRBD1. The CDR3 extends over 14 amino acids. The germline V gene encodes CDR1 SGDLS and CDR2 YYNGEE. Losses at the gene ends were 4 bases for V and 1 base for J; bases not matched to a gene: 2.

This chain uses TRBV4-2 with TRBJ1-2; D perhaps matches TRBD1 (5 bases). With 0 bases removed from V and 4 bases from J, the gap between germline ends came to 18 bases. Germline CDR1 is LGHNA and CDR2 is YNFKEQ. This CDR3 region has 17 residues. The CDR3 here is CASSQDSVSGRGYGYTF. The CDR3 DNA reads TGTGCCAGCAGCCAAGATTCCGTCTCAGGGAGAGGCTATGGCTACACCTTC.

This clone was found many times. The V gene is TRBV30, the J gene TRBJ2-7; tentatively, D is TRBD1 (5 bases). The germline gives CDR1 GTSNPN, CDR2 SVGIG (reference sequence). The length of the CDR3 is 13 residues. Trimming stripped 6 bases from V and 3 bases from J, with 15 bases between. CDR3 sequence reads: CACAGQGLYEQYF. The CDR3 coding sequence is TGTGCCTGCGCTGGGCAGGGTCTCTACGAGCAGTACTTC.

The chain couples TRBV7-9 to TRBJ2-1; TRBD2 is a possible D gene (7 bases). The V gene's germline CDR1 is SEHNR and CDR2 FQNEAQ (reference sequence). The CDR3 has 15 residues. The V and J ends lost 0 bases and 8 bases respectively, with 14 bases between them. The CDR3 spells CASSLAGGPIDEQFF. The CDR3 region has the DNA TGTGCCAGCAGCTTAGCGGGGGGGCCAATCGATGAGCAGTTCTTC. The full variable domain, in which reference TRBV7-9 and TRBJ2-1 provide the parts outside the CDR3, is DTGVSQNPRHKITKRGQNVTFRCDPISEHNRLYWYRQTLGQGPEFLTYFQNEAQLEKSRLLSDRFSAERPKGSFSTLEIQRTEQGDSAMYLCASSLAGGPIDEQFFGPGTRLTVL.

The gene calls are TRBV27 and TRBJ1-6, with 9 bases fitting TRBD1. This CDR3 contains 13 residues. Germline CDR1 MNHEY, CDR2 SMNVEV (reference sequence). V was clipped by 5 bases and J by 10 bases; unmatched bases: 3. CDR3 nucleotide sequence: TGTGCCAGCAGTACAGGGGGCCAATCACCCCTCCACTTT. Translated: CASSTGGQSPLHF.

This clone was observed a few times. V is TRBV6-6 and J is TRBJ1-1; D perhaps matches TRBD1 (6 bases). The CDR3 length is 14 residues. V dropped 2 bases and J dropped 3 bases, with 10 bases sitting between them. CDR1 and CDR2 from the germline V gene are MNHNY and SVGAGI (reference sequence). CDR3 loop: CASSYAGGDTEAFF. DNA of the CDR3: TGTGCCAGCAGTTACGCGGGGGGCGACACTGAAGCTTTCTTT.

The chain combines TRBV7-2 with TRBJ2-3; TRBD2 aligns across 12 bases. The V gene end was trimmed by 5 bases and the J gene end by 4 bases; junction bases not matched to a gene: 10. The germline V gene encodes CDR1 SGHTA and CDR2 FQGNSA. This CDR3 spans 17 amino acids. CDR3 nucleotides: TGTGCCAGCAGCCCCCGCGCACTAGCGGGGGGCTCAGATACGCAGTATTTT. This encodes CASSPRALAGGSDTQYF. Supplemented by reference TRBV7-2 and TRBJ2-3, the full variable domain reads GAGVSQSPSNKVTEKGKDVELRCDPISGHTALYWYRQSLGQGLEFLIYFQGNSAPDKSGLPSDRFSAERTGGSVSTLTIQRTQQEDSAVYLCASSPRALAGGSDTQYFGPGTRLTVL.

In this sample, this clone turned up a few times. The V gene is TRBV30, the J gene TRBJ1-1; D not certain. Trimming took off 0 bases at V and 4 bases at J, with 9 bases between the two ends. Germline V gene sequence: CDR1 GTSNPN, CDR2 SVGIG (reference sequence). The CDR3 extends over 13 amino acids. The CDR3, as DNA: TGTGCCTGGAGTGTAAGCGGCGTCACTGAAGCTTTCTTT. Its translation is CAWSVSGVTEAFF.

The CDR3 protein is CASSLASLRTDTQYF. CDR3 bases: TGTGCCAGCAGCTTGGCTAGCCTCCGCACAGATACGCAGTATTTT. The V and J genes are TRBV7-6 and TRBJ2-3; D possibly corresponds to TRBD2 (5 bases). Germline assignment: CDR1 SGHVS and CDR2 FNYEAQ. The CDR3 is made up of 15 amino acids. V lost 3 bases and J lost 1, with 11 bases in between.

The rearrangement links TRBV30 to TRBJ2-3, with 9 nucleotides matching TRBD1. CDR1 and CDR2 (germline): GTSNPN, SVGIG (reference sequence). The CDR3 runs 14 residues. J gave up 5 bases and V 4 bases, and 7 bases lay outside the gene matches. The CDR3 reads CAWTRDRAIDTQYF. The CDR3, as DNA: TGTGCCTGGACGCGGGACAGGGCCATAGATACGCAGTATTTT.

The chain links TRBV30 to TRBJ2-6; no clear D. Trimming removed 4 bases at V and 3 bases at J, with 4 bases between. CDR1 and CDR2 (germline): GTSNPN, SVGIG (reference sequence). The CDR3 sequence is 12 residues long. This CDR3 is CAWTGGANVLTF. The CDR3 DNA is TGTGCCTGGACGGGTGGGGCCAACGTCCTGACTTTC.

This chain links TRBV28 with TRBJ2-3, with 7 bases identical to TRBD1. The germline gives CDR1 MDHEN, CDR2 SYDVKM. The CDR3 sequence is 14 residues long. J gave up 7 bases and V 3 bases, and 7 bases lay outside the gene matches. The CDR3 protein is CASSFRDSGNTQYF. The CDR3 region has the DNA TGTGCCAGCAGTTTCCGGGACAGTGGGAATACGCAGTATTTT.

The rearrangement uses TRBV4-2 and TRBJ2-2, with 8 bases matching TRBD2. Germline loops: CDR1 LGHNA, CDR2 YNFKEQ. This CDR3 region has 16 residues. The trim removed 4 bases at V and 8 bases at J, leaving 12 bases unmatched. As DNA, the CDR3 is TGTGCCAGCAGCCCCCGAACGGGGGGGCCTTCGGGGGAGCTGTTTTTT. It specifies CASSPRTGGPSGELFF.

CDR3 bases: TGCGCCAGCAGCCAAGACTGGGACAGCTACGAGCAGTACTTC. Translating it yields CASSQDWDSYEQYF. The J gene is TRBJ2-7, the V gene TRBV4-1; 7 bases map to TRBD1. Germline V lookup: CDR1 MGHRA, CDR2 YSYEKL. V dropped 0 bases and J dropped 3; count of bases not matched to a gene: 2. The CDR3 runs to 14 residues.

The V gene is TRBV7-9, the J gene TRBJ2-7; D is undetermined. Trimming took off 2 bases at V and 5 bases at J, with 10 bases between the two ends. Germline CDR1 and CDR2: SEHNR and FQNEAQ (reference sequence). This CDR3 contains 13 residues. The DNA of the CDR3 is TGTGCCAGCAGCTTAACTAATTCGAACGAGCAGTACTTC. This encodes CASSLTNSNEQYF.

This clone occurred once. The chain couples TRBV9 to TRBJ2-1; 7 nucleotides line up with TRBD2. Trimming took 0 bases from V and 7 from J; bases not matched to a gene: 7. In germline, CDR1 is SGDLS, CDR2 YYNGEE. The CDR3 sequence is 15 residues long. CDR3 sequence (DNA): TGTGCCAGCAGCGTAGTCTGGGGGGAGGGGAATGAGCAGTTCTTC. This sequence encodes CASSVVWGEGNEQFF.

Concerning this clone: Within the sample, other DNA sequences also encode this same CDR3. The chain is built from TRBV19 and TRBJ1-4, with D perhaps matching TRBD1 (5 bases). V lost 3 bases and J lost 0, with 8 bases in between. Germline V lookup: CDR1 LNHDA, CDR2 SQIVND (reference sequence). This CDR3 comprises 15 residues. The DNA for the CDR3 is TGTGCCAGTAGTATCTCGACAGCAACTAATGAAAAACTGTTTTTT. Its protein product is CASSISTATNEKLFF.